This T cell receptor beta chain was sequenced during a study of blood T cell repertoires in COVID-19. Turning to the study itself: Both acute and convalescent COVID-19 samples were obtained from the United States, Italy and Spain. The cDNA or gDNA used as material had been derived from T cells, B-cell-depleted T cells, or PBMCs.

Profiling relied on immunoSEQ multiplex PCR, and the TCRdb table lists in-frame clones only, not all of them. In the table there are under 250,000 clones, 85% of which are singletons. Deletions cut 6 bases from V and 4 bases from J, with 12 bases between. The CDR3 consists of 13 residues. Germline assignment: CDR1 LNHDA and CDR2 SQIVND (reference sequence). The age range of participants was about 18 to 90 years, with residence in about two dozen US areas. Cohort assignment relied on participant-reported clinical history. The J gene is TRBJ1-1, the V gene TRBV19, with D unresolved. The sample was PBMCs or T cells enriched from blood (not recorded which). The receptor was derived from a woman aged 45-65 years with acute COVID-19. The CDR3 DNA is TGTGCCAGTAGCCTCGGTAGATCCACTGAAGCTTTCTTT. It is translated as CASSLGRSTEAFF.